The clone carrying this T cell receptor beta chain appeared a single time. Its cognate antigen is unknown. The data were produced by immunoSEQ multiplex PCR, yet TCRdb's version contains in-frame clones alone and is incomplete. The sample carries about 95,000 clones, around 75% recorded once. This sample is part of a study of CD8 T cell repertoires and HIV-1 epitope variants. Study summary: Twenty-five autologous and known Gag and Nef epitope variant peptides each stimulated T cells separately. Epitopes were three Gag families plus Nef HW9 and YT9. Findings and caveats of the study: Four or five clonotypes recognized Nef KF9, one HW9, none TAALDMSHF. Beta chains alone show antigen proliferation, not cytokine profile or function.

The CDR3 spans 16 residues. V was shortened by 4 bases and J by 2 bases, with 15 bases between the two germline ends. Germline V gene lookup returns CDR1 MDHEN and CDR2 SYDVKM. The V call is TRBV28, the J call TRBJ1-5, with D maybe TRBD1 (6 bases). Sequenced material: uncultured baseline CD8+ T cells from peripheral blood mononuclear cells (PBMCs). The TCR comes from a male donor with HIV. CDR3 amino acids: CASSYGGGAGNQPQHF. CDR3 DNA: TGTGCCAGCAGTTATGGGGGGGGCGCGGGCAATCAGCCCCAGCATTTT. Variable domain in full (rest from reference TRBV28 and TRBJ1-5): DVKVTQSSRYLVKRTGEKVFLECVQDMDHENMFWYRQDPGLGLRLIYFSYDVKMKEKGDIPEGYSVSREKKERFSLILESASTNQTSMYLCASSYGGGAGNQPQHFGDGTRLSIL.